The entry that follows covers one TCR beta chain sequence. Its antigen remains unknown. The sample is drawn from a study of identical twins. Study-wide points: Modeled out-of-frame TCR alpha sharing in monozygotic twins fell below observed levels.

The length of the CDR3 is 14 residues. CDR1 SQVTM and CDR2 ANQGSEA come from the germline V gene. V dropped 7 bases and J dropped 9; count of bases not matched to a gene: 11. Through template switching, a universal primer site was introduced, and the cDNA contained unique molecular identifiers. TCRdb fed the 5' RACE reads into MiXCR, producing one record per CDR3 protein. The repertoire holds roughly 720,000 distinct CDR3 sequences, with 18% as singletons. These same records also appear under a second study, on T cells expressing NK-cell markers. That study adds: It was sorted CD3+CD56-NKG2C+, CD3+CD56+NKG2C- and CD3+CD56+NKG2C+ T cells that provided the TCR beta repertoires.

This TCR was recovered from a woman in her late teens or twenties in good health. Sequences were obtained from PBMCs. This rearrangement joins TRBV29-1 to TRBJ1-4; TRBD1 matches at 10 bases. In nucleotides, the CDR3 is TGCAGCGCTCAACCCGGGACAGGGGTCAAAAAACTGTTTTTT. Translating it yields CSAQPGTGVKKLFF.